The source of this T cell receptor (beta chain) is a study of cytomegalovirus exposure and HLA in healthy donors. Overall study findings and caveats: Rarity characterized most TCR sequences, yet some public TCRs appeared in many donors.

As for this clone: Its antigen remains unknown.

In the PCR, 60 Vbeta and 13 Jbeta primers were used. TCRdb's table, derived via immunoSEQ multiplex PCR, lists solely in-frame clones and lacks some. The repertoire holds about 190,000 clones, 74% seen once, with 2.5% to 3.5% in the top ten. This TCR came from a woman in her 30s in good health and CMV-seropositive. Source material: PBMCs.

The CDR3 DNA reads as TGTGCCAGCAGCCTCGCCGGGAGGGAAGTCGTCTATGGCTACACCTTC. Translation: CASSLAGREVVYGYTF. The rearrangement joins TRBV5-4 to TRBJ1-2, with D unclear. The CDR3 extends over 16 amino acids. Trimming removed 4 bases from V and 4 bases from J, with 20 bases in between. CDR1 SGHNT and CDR2 YYREEE come from the germline V gene (reference sequence).